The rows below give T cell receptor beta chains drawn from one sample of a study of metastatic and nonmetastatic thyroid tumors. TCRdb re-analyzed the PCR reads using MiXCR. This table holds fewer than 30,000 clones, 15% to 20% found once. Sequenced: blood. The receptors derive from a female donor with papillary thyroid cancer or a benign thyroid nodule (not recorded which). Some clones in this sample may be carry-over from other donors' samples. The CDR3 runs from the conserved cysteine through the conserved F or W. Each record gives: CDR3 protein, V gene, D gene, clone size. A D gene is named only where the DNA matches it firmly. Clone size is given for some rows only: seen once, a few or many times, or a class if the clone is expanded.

CDR3 protein: CASSSRVTNEKLFF; V gene: TRBV7-9; D gene: NA; clone size: many
CDR3 protein: CASSLAIGRANTEAFF; V gene: TRBV5-1; D gene: NA; clone size: many
CDR3 protein: CSVGTSGNTDTQYF; V gene: TRBV29-1; D gene: TRBD2; clone size: many
CDR3 protein: CAISDAAGSDEQFF; V gene: TRBV10-3; D gene: NA; clone size: many
CDR3 protein: CSADDRGGEQYF; V gene: TRBV20-1; D gene: TRBD1; clone size: many
CDR3 protein: CATSDPVRGNQPQHF; V gene: TRBV24-1; D gene: NA; clone size: many
CDR3 protein: CASSLRRHRESYEQYF; V gene: TRBV5-1; D gene: NA; clone size: NA
CDR3 protein: CAWSIQETQYF; V gene: TRBV30; D gene: NA; clone size: many
CDR3 protein: CASSVEQGVSEQYF; V gene: TRBV27; D gene: TRBD1; clone size: few
CDR3 protein: CSPETSRRADTQYF; V gene: TRBV20-1; D gene: TRBD2; clone size: NA
CDR3 protein: CASSLGQKLQETQYF; V gene: TRBV11-3; D gene: TRBD1; clone size: many
CDR3 protein: CASSELYPSYEQYF; V gene: TRBV6-1; D gene: NA; clone size: NA
CDR3 protein: CASSVAGQGIYEQYF; V gene: TRBV9; D gene: TRBD1; clone size: many
CDR3 protein: CASSLHTGELVF; V gene: TRBV9; D gene: NA; clone size: few
CDR3 protein: CASSLVQGGYYSPLHF; V gene: TRBV12-3/TRBV12-4; D gene: NA; clone size: few
CDR3 protein: CASIFGRLGSHSPLHF; V gene: TRBV11-1; D gene: NA; clone size: NA
CDR3 protein: CASSQDPPGVNFYGYTF; V gene: TRBV4-1; D gene: NA; clone size: many
CDR3 protein: CASIGQPYGYTF; V gene: TRBV28; D gene: NA; clone size: medium-sized
CDR3 protein: CASSDTDPAKNIQYF; V gene: TRBV19; D gene: NA; clone size: NA
CDR3 protein: CASSIYQPKHF; V gene: TRBV28; D gene: NA; clone size: few
CDR3 protein: CSASGGTDQPQHF; V gene: TRBV20-1; D gene: NA; clone size: many
CDR3 protein: CASSGRGANTGELFF; V gene: TRBV11-3; D gene: NA; clone size: many
CDR3 protein: CASRRQWARGQYF; V gene: TRBV27; D gene: NA; clone size: few
CDR3 protein: CASASGGVYGYTF; V gene: TRBV12-3/TRBV12-4; D gene: TRBD1; clone size: few
CDR3 protein: CASTVSQSTGVAEGYTF; V gene: TRBV6-2/TRBV6-3; D gene: TRBD1; clone size: NA
CDR3 protein: CASSIRGGGTDTQYF; V gene: TRBV6-6; D gene: TRBD2; clone size: NA
CDR3 protein: CASSIDLGAQAAGYTF; V gene: TRBV19; D gene: NA; clone size: many
CDR3 protein: CAISEWEGQAGYTF; V gene: TRBV10-3; D gene: NA; clone size: NA
CDR3 protein: CSARDRLAGPRRETQYF; V gene: TRBV20-1; D gene: TRBD2; clone size: NA
CDR3 protein: CASSHGGLGNEKLFF; V gene: TRBV6-2/TRBV6-3; D gene: NA; clone size: few
CDR3 protein: CATSGGRGGVDTQYF; V gene: TRBV24-1; D gene: TRBD2; clone size: many
CDR3 protein: CASSDAGDGYGYTF; V gene: TRBV6-1; D gene: NA; clone size: few